This T cell receptor (beta chain) was captured by sequencing in a study of cytomegalovirus exposure and HLA in healthy donors. Study-wide points: In vitro, a few CMV-associated chains proved specific for CMV antigens. Cytomegalovirus-associated TCR beta chains were listed, numbering some 180.

Notes on this clone: The antigen is unknown.

Assay: immunoSEQ multiplex PCR; the TCRdb copy retains only in-frame clones and omits some. The table includes a few hundred thousand clones, 75% to 90% detected once. This TCR derives from a woman younger than 30 in good health and CMV-seronegative. The sample taken for sequencing was PBMCs.

The CDR3 nucleotides read TGTGCCAGCAGCCACAGGGTCTCCGGAAACACCATATATTTT. Amino acids: CASSHRVSGNTIYF. This chain uses TRBV5-6 with TRBJ1-3; a weak D match, TRBD1 (6 bases). The germline CDR1 and CDR2 sequences are SGHDT and YYEEEE. V lost 4 bases and J 4 bases, leaving 12 bases between the germline ends. The CDR3 sequence is 14 residues long.